Sequencing of this T cell receptor beta chain was carried out in a study of CD8 T cells in ankylosing spondylitis. V lost 1 base and J 1 base, leaving 7 bases between the germline ends. This CDR3 spans 14 amino acids. Germline V gene lookup returns CDR1 KGHSH and CDR2 LQKENI. Each CDR3 protein gets one entry after TCRdb re-called the 5' RACE reads with MiXCR. This table holds about 240,000 distinct CDR3 sequences, under 30% found once. The receptor's source is a male donor with ankylosing spondylitis or in good health (not recorded which). The chain employs TRBV18 and TRBJ2-5; D ambiguous. The specimen was blood, either unsorted or a sorted T cell fraction (not recorded which). The CDR3 region is CASSPLAIQETQYF. As DNA, the CDR3 is TGTGCCAGCTCACCACTGGCTATCCAAGAGACCCAGTACTTC.